This T cell receptor (beta chain) comes out of a study of blood T cell repertoires in COVID-19. CDR1 is KGHSH, CDR2 LQKENI, per germline. The CDR3 spans 18 residues. V was clipped by 6 bases and J by 0 bases, with 18 bases between them. Repertoires were generated with immunoSEQ multiplex PCR, while TCRdb's copy carries only in-frame clones and drops some. This table holds 200,000 to 250,000 clones, 92% found once. The origin of this receptor is a man aged 60 to 75 with COVID-19, enrolled during active disease. V gene TRBV18 combines with J gene TRBJ1-6, with D perhaps matching TRBD1 (5 bases). The sequenced material came from peripheral blood. CDR3 region: CASSQRQREGSYNSPLHF. DNA for the CDR3: TGTGCCAGCTCTCAAAGACAGAGGGAGGGCTCCTATAATTCACCCCTCCACTTT.